This record covers a single T cell receptor beta chain. Trimming removed 7 bases at V and 0 bases at J, with 11 bases between. Germline CDR1 and CDR2: PRHDT and FYEKMQ (reference sequence). The CDR3 runs to 14 residues. The entry originates in a study of blood T cell repertoires in COVID-19. Looking at the study overall: PBMCs, B-cell-depleted T cells, or T cells were the source of the cDNA or gDNA that made up the material.

Profiling relied on immunoSEQ multiplex PCR, and the TCRdb table lists in-frame clones only, not all of them. The table has approximately 200,000 clones, about 85% seen once; the top ten hold roughly a tenth. Those enrolled in Seattle joined during active infection and were followed longitudinally afterward. The sequenced material came from peripheral blood. The clonotype comes from a woman of 80 years or more with COVID-19, enrolled during active disease. This chain links TRBV13 with TRBJ2-3; D may be TRBD2 (7 bases). CDR3 nucleotides: TGTGCCAGCAAACGGGGGGCTAGCACAGATACGCAGTATTTT. It encodes CASKRGASTDTQYF.